The rows below give T cell receptor beta chains drawn from one sample of a study of cytomegalovirus exposure and HLA in healthy donors. Assay used: immunoSEQ multiplex PCR; TCRdb lists only in-frame clones, some missing. The top ten hold around 3.5% of the sample, which has approximately 110,000 clones, more than 65% seen once. The sequencing sample was made of PBMCs. Source of these receptors: a human donor in good health. Both conserved end residues are part of each CDR3. Each record gives: clone size, V gene, J gene, D gene, CDR3 DNA, CDR3 protein. A D gene is named only where the DNA matches it firmly. A row's size may be missing; if present it is once, few, many or a size class.

>.|TRBV7-9|TRBJ2-3|.
TGTGCCAGCAGCTTACAGGGGTTCCCAGATACGCAGTATTTT
CASSLQGFPDTQYF
>.|TRBV14|TRBJ2-5|.
TGTGCCAGCAGCCAAGAAGTTCAAGACGACAGGAGAAGTAAACCCTTCCAAGAGACCCAGTACTTC
CASSQEVQDDRRSKPFQETQYF
>.|TRBV7-9|TRBJ2-1|TRBD2
TGTTCCAGCAGCTCAATCGGACTAGCCGGCAATGAGCAGTTCTTC
CSSSSIGLAGNEQFF
>many|TRBV6-1|TRBJ2-7|TRBD1
TGTGCCAGCAGTGAAGTAGGGGGCAGCTCCTACGAGCAGTACTTC
CASSEVGGSSYEQYF
>.|TRBV6-5|TRBJ2-7|TRBD2
TGTGCCAGCAGTTATTCGGAGCGGGGGTTCCTCTACGAGCAGTACTTC
CASSYSERGFLYEQYF
>.|TRBV18|TRBJ2-1|.
TGTGCCAGCTCCTTCAGGGGCGATGAGCAGTTCTTC
CASSFRGDEQFF
>once|TRBV27|TRBJ2-7|.
TGTGCCAGCAGTTTACAGGGGATGTACGAGCAGTACTTC
CASSLQGMYEQYF
>.|TRBV10-3|TRBJ1-5|.
TGTGCCATCAGTGAAAGTGGGCAGCGCAATCAGCCCCAGCATTTT
CAISESGQRNQPQHF
>.|TRBV11-3|TRBJ2-1|.
TGTGCCAGCAGCATCGACGGCGGAGACAATGAGCAGTTCTTC
CASSIDGGDNEQFF
>.|TRBV10-1|TRBJ2-3|TRBD2
TGCGCCAGCAGTGAAGGTCCGGCGGGAGGGAGGACAGATACGCAGTATTTT
CASSEGPAGGRTDTQYF
>.|TRBV19|TRBJ1-3|.
TGTGCCAGTGACAGAAGCTCTGGAAACACCATATATTTT
CASDRSSGNTIYF
>.|TRBV6-1|TRBJ1-1|.
TGTGCCAGCAGAGGAGGGTTCACTGAAGCTTTCTTT
CASRGGFTEAFF
>.|TRBV4-2|TRBJ2-2|.
TGTGCCAGCAGCCCGGGACTCAACACCGGGGAGCTGTTTTTT
CASSPGLNTGELFF
>.|TRBV6-6|TRBJ2-7|TRBD2
TGTGCCAGCAAGGAGCGGGAGGCCTACGAGCAGTACTTC
CASKEREAYEQYF
>.|TRBV5-4|TRBJ2-7|.
TGTGCCAGCAGCTGGGGGCTGTGGGATTTCTCCTACGAGCAGTACTTC
CASSWGLWDFSYEQYF
>.|TRBV30|TRBJ2-2|TRBD2
TGTGCCCGTAGGACTAGCGGGACCGGGGAGCTGTTTTTT
CARRTSGTGELFF
>.|TRBV9|TRBJ2-1|TRBD1
TGTGCCAGCAGCGTATACGGGACAGAGGTGATCCTGTACAATGAGCAGTTCTTC
CASSVYGTEVILYNEQFF
>few|TRBV30|TRBJ2-7|TRBD2
TGTGCCTGGCACACTAGCGGGAGAGGGGATCTACGAGGGCAGTACTTC
CAWHTSGRGDLRGQYF
>.|TRBV6-6|TRBJ2-3|.
TGTGCCAGCAGCCGGACAGATACGCAGTATTTT
CASSRTDTQYF
>.|TRBV6-6|TRBJ2-7|TRBD2
TGTGCCAGCACGGACCTAGCGGGAGGCTACGAGCAGTACTTC
CASTDLAGGYEQYF
>.|TRBV5-6|TRBJ1-2|TRBD1
TGTGCCAGCAGATTTGTACCGGGACAGGGGGCGGAGGGCTACACCTTC
CASRFVPGQGAEGYTF
>once|TRBV29-1|TRBJ2-2|TRBD2
TGCAGCGTTCTGGGACTAGCGGGAGAGGGTCGTAGCACCGGGGAGCTGTTTTTT
CSVLGLAGEGRSTGELFF
>.|TRBV28|TRBJ2-3|TRBD2
TGTGCCAGCAGTTCCTGGGCTAGCGGGAGTGCAGATACGCAGTATTTT
CASSSWASGSADTQYF
>few|TRBV7-9|TRBJ2-4|TRBD1
TGTGCCAGCGGACAGGAGAACATTCAGTACTTC
CASGQENIQYF
>few|TRBV7-2|TRBJ2-7|TRBD1
TGTGCCAGCAGTTCACCGGGACAGGGCTTATACGAGCAGTACTTC
CASSSPGQGLYEQYF
>.|TRBV9|TRBJ2-1|TRBD2
TGTGCCAGCAGCGTATGGGGGGGTGAGCAGTTCTTC
CASSVWGGEQFF
>once|TRBV30|TRBJ1-5|.
TGTGCCTGGAGTGTACGAGGGTTTAATCAGCCCCAGCATTTT
CAWSVRGFNQPQHF
>few|TRBV9|TRBJ1-3|TRBD1
TGTGCCAGCAGCGTAGCGCAACAGGGGGCGCGGGGAAACACCATATATTTT
CASSVAQQGARGNTIYF
>few|TRBV6-1|TRBJ1-5|.
TGTGCCAGCAGTGAAGATTGGGGCAGGAATCAGCCCCAGCATTTT
CASSEDWGRNQPQHF
>.|TRBV5-6|TRBJ2-5|.
TGTGCCAGCAGCTTTACAGGGAGCCAAGGGACCCAGTACTTC
CASSFTGSQGTQYF
>once|TRBV6-5|TRBJ1-1|.
TGTGCCAGCAGTTATTCAGGGGTGTCTGAAGCTTTCTTT
CASSYSGVSEAFF
>.|TRBV5-1|TRBJ2-7|TRBD2
TGCGCCAGCAGCCTCGGGACTAGCGGGGTACAATTCGACGAGCAGTACTTC
CASSLGTSGVQFDEQYF
>few|TRBV5-6|TRBJ1-2|.
TGTGCCAGCAGCCGACAGTCCCCCGGCTATGGCTACACCTTC
CASSRQSPGYGYTF
>.|TRBV27|TRBJ2-7|TRBD2
TGTGCCAGCAGGGGGATTTCTAGCGGCGCCTACGAGCAGTACTTC
CASRGISSGAYEQYF
>.|TRBV29-1|TRBJ2-7|TRBD2
TGCAGCGTGCATAGACTAGCGGGGGGGAAGCGGGGCTACGAGCAGTACTTC
CSVHRLAGGKRGYEQYF
>.|TRBV6-1|TRBJ1-2|.
TGTGCCAGCAGTGACGCGGCGGTCTATGGCTACACCTTC
CASSDAAVYGYTF
>once|TRBV5-6|TRBJ2-3|.
TGTGCCAGCAGCTCCCGGGTGATCACAGATACGCAGTATTTT
CASSSRVITDTQYF
>.|TRBV5-1|TRBJ2-3|TRBD2
TGCGCCAGCAGCTTGGAGAATTGGCTAGCGGGGCGCACAGATACGCAGTATTTT
CASSLENWLAGRTDTQYF
>.|TRBV5-1|TRBJ2-7|.
TGCGCCAGCAGAGTGGGGGCGAGCTCCTACGAGCAGTACTTC
CASRVGASSYEQYF
>.|TRBV18|TRBJ2-5|TRBD2
TGTGCCAGCTCACCTCCTCACGGGAGGCGGGGTGAGACCCAGTACTTC
CASSPPHGRRGETQYF
>.|TRBV5-1|TRBJ2-6|.
TGCGCCAGCAGCTCCTGGGGGGTTAGCTCTGGGGCCAACGTCCTGACTTTC
CASSSWGVSSGANVLTF
>.|TRBV6-1|TRBJ1-5|.
TGTGCCAGCACCACGGACACCGCTCAGCCCCAGCATTTT
CASTTDTAQPQHF
>.|TRBV28|TRBJ1-3|TRBD1
TGTGCCAGCAGCACTGCCGGGACAGGGGTCGGAAACACCATATATTTT
CASSTAGTGVGNTIYF
>.|TRBV10-3|TRBJ1-5|TRBD1
TGTGCCATCAGTGAGTCGAGTTTGGCAGGGGGGCAGCCCCAGCATTTT
CAISESSLAGGQPQHF